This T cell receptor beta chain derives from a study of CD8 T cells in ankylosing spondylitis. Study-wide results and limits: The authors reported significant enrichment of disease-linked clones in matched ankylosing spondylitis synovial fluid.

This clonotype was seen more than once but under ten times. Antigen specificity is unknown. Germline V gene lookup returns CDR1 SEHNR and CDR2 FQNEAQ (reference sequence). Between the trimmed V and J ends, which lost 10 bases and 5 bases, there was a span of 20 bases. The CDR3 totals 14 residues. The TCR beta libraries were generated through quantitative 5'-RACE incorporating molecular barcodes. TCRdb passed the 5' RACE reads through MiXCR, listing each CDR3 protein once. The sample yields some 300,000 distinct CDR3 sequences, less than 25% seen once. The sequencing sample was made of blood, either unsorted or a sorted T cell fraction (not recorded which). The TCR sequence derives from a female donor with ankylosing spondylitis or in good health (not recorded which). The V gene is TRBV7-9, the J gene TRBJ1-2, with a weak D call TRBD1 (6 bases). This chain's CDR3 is CATHRPRDTYGYTF. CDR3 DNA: TGTGCCACACACCGCCCTCGGGACACTTATGGCTACACCTTC.